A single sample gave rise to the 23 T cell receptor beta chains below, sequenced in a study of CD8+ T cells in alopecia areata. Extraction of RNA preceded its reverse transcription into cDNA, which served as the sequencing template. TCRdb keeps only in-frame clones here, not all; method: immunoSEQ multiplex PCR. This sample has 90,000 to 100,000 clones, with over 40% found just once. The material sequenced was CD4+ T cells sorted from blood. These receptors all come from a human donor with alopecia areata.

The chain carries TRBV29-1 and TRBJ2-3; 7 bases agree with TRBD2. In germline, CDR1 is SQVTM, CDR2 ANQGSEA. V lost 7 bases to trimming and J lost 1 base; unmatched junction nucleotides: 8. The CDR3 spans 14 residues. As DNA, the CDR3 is TGCAGCGCCGGACTAGGACGGGGCACAGATACGCAGTATTTT. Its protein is CSAGLGRGTDTQYF.

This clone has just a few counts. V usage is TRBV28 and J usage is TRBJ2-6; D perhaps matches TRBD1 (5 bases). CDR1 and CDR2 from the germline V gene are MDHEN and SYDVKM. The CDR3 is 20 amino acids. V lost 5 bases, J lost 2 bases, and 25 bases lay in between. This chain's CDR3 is CASSLEAGMRLVTGANVLTF. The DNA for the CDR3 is TGTGCCAGCAGTCTAGAGGCAGGGATGAGGCTAGTAACTGGGGCCAACGTCCTGACTTTC.

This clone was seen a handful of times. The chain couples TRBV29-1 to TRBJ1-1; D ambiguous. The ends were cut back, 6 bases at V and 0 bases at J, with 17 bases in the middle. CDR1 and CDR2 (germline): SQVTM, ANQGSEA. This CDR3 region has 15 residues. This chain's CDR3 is CSVLRMRTVNTEAFF. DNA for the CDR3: TGCAGCGTCCTCAGAATGCGCACCGTGAACACTGAAGCTTTCTTT.

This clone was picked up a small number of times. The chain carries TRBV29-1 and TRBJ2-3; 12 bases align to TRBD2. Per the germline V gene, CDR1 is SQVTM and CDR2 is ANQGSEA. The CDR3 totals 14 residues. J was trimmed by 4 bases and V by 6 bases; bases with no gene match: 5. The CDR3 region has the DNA TGCAGCGTAAGGACTAGCGGGACCGCAGATACGCAGTATTTT. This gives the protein CSVRTSGTADTQYF.

As DNA, the CDR3 is TGTGCCAGCTCACGGGTTCAAGAGACCCAGTACTTC. This sequence encodes CASSRVQETQYF. The genes are TRBV18 and TRBJ2-5, with D unresolved. There are 12 residues in the CDR3. Germline-derived CDR1 and CDR2 are KGHSH and LQKENI. Deletions cut 4 bases from V and 2 bases from J, with 5 bases between.

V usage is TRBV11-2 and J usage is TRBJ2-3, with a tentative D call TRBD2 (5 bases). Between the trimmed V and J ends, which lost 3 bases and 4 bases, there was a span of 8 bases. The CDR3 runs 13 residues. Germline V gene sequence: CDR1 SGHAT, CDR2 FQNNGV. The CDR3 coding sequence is TGTGCCAGCAGCTTGGGAGCAGCAGATACGCAGTATTTT. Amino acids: CASSLGAADTQYF. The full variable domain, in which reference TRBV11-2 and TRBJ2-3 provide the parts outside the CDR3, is EAGVAQSPRYKIIEKRQSVAFWCNPISGHATLYWYQQILGQGPKLLIQFQNNGVVDDSQLPKDRFSAERLKGVDSTLKIQPAKLEDSAVYLCASSLGAADTQYFGPGTRLTVL.

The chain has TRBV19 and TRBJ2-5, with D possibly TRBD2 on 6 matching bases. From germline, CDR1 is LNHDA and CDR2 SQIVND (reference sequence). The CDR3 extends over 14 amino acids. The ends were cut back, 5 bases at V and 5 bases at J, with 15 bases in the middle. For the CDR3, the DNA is TGTGCCAGTAGTCCGTCCCCGGGAGTTGAGACCCAGTACTTC. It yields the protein CASSPSPGVETQYF.

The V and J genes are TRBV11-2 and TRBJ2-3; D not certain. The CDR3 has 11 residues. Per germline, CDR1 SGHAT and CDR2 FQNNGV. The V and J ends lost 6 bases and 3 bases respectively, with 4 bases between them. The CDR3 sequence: CASRRTDTQYF. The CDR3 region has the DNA TGTGCCAGCAGACGTACAGATACGCAGTATTTT.

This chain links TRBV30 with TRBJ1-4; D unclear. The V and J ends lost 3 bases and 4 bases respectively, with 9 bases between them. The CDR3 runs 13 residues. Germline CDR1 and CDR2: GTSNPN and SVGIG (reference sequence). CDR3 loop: CAWRPTINEKLFF. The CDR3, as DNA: TGTGCCTGGAGGCCCACTATTAATGAAAAACTGTTTTTT.

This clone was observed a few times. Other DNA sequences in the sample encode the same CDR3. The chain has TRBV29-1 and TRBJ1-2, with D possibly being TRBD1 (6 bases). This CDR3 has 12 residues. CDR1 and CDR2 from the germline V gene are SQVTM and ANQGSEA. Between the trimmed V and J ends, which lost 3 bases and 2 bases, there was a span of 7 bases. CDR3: CSVETGNYGYTF. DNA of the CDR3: TGCAGCGTTGAGACAGGCAACTATGGCTACACCTTC.

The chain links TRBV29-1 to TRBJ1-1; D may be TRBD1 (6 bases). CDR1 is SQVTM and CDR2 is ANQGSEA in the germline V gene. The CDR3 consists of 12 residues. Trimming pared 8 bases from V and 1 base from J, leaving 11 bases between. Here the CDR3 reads CSQQGGNTEAFF. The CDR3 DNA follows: TGCAGCCAACAGGGAGGGAACACTGAAGCTTTCTTT. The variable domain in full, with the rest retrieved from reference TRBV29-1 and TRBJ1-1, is SAVISQKPSRDICQRGTSLTIQCQVDSQVTMMFWYRQQPGQSLTLIATANQGSEATYESGFVIDKFPISRPNLTFSTLTVSNMSPEDSSIYLCSQQGGNTEAFFGQGTRLTVV.

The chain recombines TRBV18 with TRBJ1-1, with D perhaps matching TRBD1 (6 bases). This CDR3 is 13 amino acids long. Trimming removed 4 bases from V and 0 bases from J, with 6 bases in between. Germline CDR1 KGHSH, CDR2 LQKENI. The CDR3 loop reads CASSQGVNTEAFF. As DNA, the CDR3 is TGTGCCAGCTCACAGGGGGTGAACACTGAAGCTTTCTTT.

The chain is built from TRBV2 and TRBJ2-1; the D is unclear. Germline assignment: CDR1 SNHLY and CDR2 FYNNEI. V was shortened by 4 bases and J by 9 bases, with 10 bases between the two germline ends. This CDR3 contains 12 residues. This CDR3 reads CASSGIRREQFF. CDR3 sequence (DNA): TGTGCCAGCAGTGGGATTAGGCGTGAGCAGTTCTTC.

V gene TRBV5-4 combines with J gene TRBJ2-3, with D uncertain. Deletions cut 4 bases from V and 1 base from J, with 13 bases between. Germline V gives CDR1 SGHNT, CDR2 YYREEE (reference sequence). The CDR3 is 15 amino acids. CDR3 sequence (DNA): TGTGCCAGCAGCCTCTTCCGGCGTGGCACAGATACGCAGTATTTT. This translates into CASSLFRRGTDTQYF.

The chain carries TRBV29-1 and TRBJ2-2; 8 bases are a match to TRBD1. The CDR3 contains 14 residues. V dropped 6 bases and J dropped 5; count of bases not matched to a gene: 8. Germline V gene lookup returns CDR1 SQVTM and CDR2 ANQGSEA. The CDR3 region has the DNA TGCAGCGTAGTGAGACAGGGGAGAACCGGGGAGCTGTTTTTT. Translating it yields CSVVRQGRTGELFF.

CDR3 DNA: TGCGCCAGCAGCCGCCCAGGAGCTAGCTCCTACGAGCAGTACTTC. As protein: CASSRPGASSYEQYF. J is TRBJ2-7 and V is TRBV4-1; D ambiguous. The CDR3 spans 15 residues. V lost 4 bases, J lost 0 bases, and 13 bases lay in between. Germline assignment: CDR1 MGHRA and CDR2 YSYEKL.

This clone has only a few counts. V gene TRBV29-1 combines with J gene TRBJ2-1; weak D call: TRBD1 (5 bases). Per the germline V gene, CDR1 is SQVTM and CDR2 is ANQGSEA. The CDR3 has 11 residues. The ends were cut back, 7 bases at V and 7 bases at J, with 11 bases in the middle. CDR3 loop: CSAAQGNEQFF. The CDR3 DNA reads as TGCAGCGCCGCTCAGGGAAATGAGCAGTTCTTC.

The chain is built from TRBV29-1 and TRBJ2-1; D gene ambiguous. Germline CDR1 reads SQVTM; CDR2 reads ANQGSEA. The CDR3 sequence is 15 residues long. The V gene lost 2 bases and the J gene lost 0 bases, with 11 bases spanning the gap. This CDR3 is CSVEPEDFSYNEQFF. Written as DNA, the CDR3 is TGCAGCGTTGAACCGGAAGACTTCTCCTACAATGAGCAGTTCTTC.

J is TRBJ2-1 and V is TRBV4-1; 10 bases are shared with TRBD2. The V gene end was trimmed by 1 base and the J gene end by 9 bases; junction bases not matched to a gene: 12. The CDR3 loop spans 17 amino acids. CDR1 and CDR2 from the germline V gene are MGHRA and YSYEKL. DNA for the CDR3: TGCGCCAGCAGCCAAGTCCGGGCTAGCGGGAGAAGCAGTGAGCAGTTCTTC. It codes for CASSQVRASGRSSEQFF.

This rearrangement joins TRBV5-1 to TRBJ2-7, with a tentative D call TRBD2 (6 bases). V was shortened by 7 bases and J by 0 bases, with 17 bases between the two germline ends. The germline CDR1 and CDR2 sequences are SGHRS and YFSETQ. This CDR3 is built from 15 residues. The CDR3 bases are TGCGCCAGCTCGCGGGACGACTCTTCCTCCTACGAGCAGTACTTC. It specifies CASSRDDSSSYEQYF.

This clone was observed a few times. This CDR3 reads CAYTPGATNVLTF. DNA for the CDR3: TGTGCCTACACTCCCGGGGCTACCAACGTCCTGACTTTC. The rearrangement joins TRBV30 to TRBJ2-6, with D perhaps TRBD1 or TRBD2 (5 bases each). CDR3 length: 13 residues. The germline V gene encodes CDR1 GTSNPN and CDR2 SVGIG (reference sequence). Deletions cut 7 bases from V and 8 bases from J, with 15 bases between.

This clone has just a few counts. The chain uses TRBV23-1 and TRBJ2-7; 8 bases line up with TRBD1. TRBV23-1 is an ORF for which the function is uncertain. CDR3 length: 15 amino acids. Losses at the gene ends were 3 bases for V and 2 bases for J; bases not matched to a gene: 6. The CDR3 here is CASSHHRGAPYEQYF. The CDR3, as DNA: TGCGCCAGCAGTCACCACAGGGGGGCACCCTACGAGCAGTACTTC.

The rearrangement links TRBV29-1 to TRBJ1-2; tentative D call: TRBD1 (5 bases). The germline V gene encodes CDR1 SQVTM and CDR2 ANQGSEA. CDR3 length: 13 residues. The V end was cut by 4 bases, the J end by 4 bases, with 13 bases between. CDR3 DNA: TGCAGCGTTGTGCGGGGGTTTGGCTATGGCTACACCTTC. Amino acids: CSVVRGFGYGYTF.